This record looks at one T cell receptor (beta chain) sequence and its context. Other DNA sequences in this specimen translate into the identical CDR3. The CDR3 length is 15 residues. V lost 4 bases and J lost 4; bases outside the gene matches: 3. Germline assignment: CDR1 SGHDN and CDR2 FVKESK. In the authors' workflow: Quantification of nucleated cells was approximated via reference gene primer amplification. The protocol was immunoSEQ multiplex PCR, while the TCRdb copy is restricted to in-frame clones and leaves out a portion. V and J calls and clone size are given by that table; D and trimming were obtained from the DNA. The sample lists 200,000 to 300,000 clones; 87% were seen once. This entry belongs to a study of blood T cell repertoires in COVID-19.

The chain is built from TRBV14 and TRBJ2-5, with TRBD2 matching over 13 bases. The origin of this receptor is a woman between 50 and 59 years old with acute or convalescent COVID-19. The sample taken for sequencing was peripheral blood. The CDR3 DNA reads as TGTGCCAGCAGCCGGACTAGCGGGAGCGGAGAGACCCAGTACTTC. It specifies CASSRTSGSGETQYF.